Sequencing of this T cell receptor (beta chain) was carried out in a study of cytomegalovirus exposure and HLA in healthy donors. Study context: A later analysis reported the 90 to 150 validation repertoires used the same platform as the 500 to 800 first-cohort repertoires. Study-wide results and caveats: As was reported, the classifier diagnosed cytomegalovirus status with high specificity and sensitivity. Cytomegalovirus association was listed for around 170 TCR beta chains. In vitro, three CMV-associated chains proved specific for CMV antigens.

Comments on this clone: Its antigen is currently unknown.

V was clipped by 5 bases and J by 8 bases; unmatched bases: 14. Germline V gives CDR1 SGHAT, CDR2 FQNNGV. The CDR3 length is 15 residues. The assay was immunoSEQ multiplex PCR, and TCRdb's table has in-frame clones only and misses some. Counted here are 300,000 or so clones, roughly 88% occurring once; the ten biggest clones make up roughly 0.88%. The sequenced material came from PBMCs. The TCR sequence derives from a young man in good health and CMV-seronegative. V and J are TRBV11-2 and TRBJ1-2; 7 bases align to TRBD1. CDR3 amino acids: CASSPRTGPIHGYTF. Here the CDR3 DNA reads TGTGCCAGCAGCCCTAGGACAGGCCCGATTCACGGCTACACCTTC.